This T cell receptor beta chain was recorded in a study of long-term antiretroviral therapy in people with HIV. CDR1 is SGHNT and CDR2 is YYREEE in the germline V gene (reference sequence). The germline V and J ends were trimmed by 5 bases and 1 base, with 12 bases remaining between them. The CDR3 has 14 amino acids. Assay version v3.0 of immunoSEQ was used, and it was run at survey level. Clones were sequenced by immunoSEQ multiplex PCR, and TCRdb holds only the in-frame ones, with some missing. The sample holds 25,000 to 30,000 clones, 90% to 95% seen once. Overall study findings and caveats: At every time point, clones expanded before ART dominated the repertoire. ART adherence, viral resistance and therapy changes were not recorded.

The sample holds a few counts of this clone. Its target is not known. The chain recombines TRBV5-4 with TRBJ1-1; D may be TRBD1 (6 bases). This clonotype originated in a man aged 50 or older with HIV. The starting material was unsorted PBMCs, obtained more than 7.1 years after starting antiretroviral therapy. In DNA form, the CDR3 reads TGTGCCAGCAGTAAAGAGACAGGGAACACTGAAGCTTTCTTT. Protein sequence: CASSKETGNTEAFF.